A single sample gave rise to the 30 T cell receptor beta chains below, sequenced in a study of lymphopenia after photon versus proton radiotherapy. Produced via immunoSEQ multiplex PCR; TCRdb's table is partial and in-frame only. The table has approximately 65,000 clones, approximately 87% seen once. Sequenced here: peripheral blood, sampled from a patient treated with proton-based radiotherapy. The source is a man of 80 years or more with esophageal cancer.

Points on this clone: Other DNA sequences in the same sample also yield this CDR3. The genes are TRBV4-1 and TRBJ2-1; D gene unclear. The CDR3 sequence is 13 residues long. Germline V gene lookup returns CDR1 MGHRA and CDR2 YSYEKL. The V gene lost 2 bases and the J gene lost 6 bases, with 8 bases spanning the gap. The CDR3 DNA follows: TGCGCCAGCAGCCAACCTGCAGGCAATGAGCAGTTCTTC. This sequence encodes CASSQPAGNEQFF.

The chain combines TRBV10-3 with TRBJ1-5; 8 bases align to TRBD1. Germline lookup yields CDR1 ENHRY and CDR2 SYGVKD. The V and J ends lost 3 bases and 3 bases, in that order; junction bases with no gene match: 4. This CDR3 has 15 amino acids. CDR3 sequence (DNA): TGTGCCATCAGTGACAGGGGGCTAGACAATCAGCCCCAGCATTTT. Translation: CAISDRGLDNQPQHF.

V usage is TRBV19 and J usage is TRBJ2-4; D is possibly TRBD1 (7 bases). In germline, CDR1 is LNHDA, CDR2 SQIVND (reference sequence). This CDR3 has 12 residues. Trimming removed 8 bases from V and 9 bases from J, with 14 bases in between. The CDR3 reads CASQGGLSIQYF. The CDR3 bases are TGTGCCAGTCAGGGGGGACTGAGCATTCAGTACTTC.

This clone came up a few times. The rearrangement links TRBV28 to TRBJ1-5; possibly TRBD1 for D (5 bases). The CDR3 has 15 residues. Looked up from germline, CDR1 is MDHEN and CDR2 is SYDVKM. V lost 5 bases to trimming and J lost 4 bases, with 15 bases between them. CDR3 sequence: CASSGRQPANQPQHF. The CDR3 bases are TGTGCCAGCAGTGGGAGACAGCCAGCTAATCAGCCCCAGCATTTT.

V gene TRBV5-1 combines with J gene TRBJ1-1, with D perhaps TRBD1 (6 bases). CDR3 length: 16 residues. The V end was cut by 4 bases, the J end by 1 base, with 17 bases between. Germline V gene sequence: CDR1 SGHRS, CDR2 YFSETQ. The CDR3 DNA reads as TGCGCCAGCAGCCCCGCTGGAGTCAGGGGGAACACTGAAGCTTTCTTT. Protein: CASSPAGVRGNTEAFF. Complete variable domain (other parts from reference TRBV5-1 and TRBJ1-1): KAGVTQTPRYLIKTRGQQVTLSCSPISGHRSVSWYQQTPGQGLQFLFEYFSETQRNKGNFPGRFSGRQFSNSRSEMNVSTLELGDSALYLCASSPAGVRGNTEAFFGQGTRLTVV.

This clone was recorded only once. The V call is TRBV19, the J call TRBJ2-7, with 7 bases that match TRBD2. The germline V gene encodes CDR1 LNHDA and CDR2 SQIVND (reference sequence). The CDR3 consists of 15 residues. Trimming at V came to 4 bases and at J to 2 bases, leaving 8 bases not matched to a gene. The CDR3 spells CASSTPGGVTYEQYF. CDR3 DNA sequence: TGTGCCAGTAGTACACCGGGAGGTGTTACCTACGAGCAGTACTTC.

V gene TRBV4-1 combines with J gene TRBJ2-7; either TRBD1 or TRBD2 may fit D (5 bases each). Trimming removed 4 bases at V and 0 bases at J, with 10 bases between. The length of the CDR3 is 14 residues. Germline V gene data show CDR1 as MGHRA and CDR2 as YSYEKL. The CDR3 DNA reads TGCGCCAGCAGCCCGGGACCAGGCTCCTACGAGCAGTACTTC. Its protein product is CASSPGPGSYEQYF.

The CDR3 region is CSVAKGWWLFF. CDR3 sequence (DNA): TGCAGCGTTGCGAAGGGTTGGTGGCTGTTTTTT. The J gene is TRBJ1-4, the V gene TRBV29-1, with D unresolved. The CDR3 runs 11 residues. V lost 4 bases and J 14 bases, leaving 14 bases between the germline ends. Germline V gene sequence: CDR1 SQVTM, CDR2 ANQGSEA.

This chain links TRBV6-6 with TRBJ1-2; D is uncertain. The germline gives CDR1 MNHNY, CDR2 SVGAGI (reference sequence). The length of the CDR3 is 15 residues. V was shortened by 1 base and J by 2 bases, with 11 bases between the two germline ends. The CDR3 coding sequence is TGTGCCAGCAGTTACTTGGGGTCTTGGAACTATGGCTACACCTTC. It codes for CASSYLGSWNYGYTF.

This clone was counted a few times. The chain has TRBV29-1 and TRBJ1-1, with D unclear. CDR1 and CDR2 (germline): SQVTM, ANQGSEA. The CDR3 runs 10 residues. Trimming removed 7 bases at V and 1 base at J, with 4 bases between. The CDR3 coding sequence is TGCAGCGCGCAGAACACTGAAGCTTTCTTT. Its translation is CSAQNTEAFF.

This chain joins TRBV6-6 and TRBJ1-2, with D possibly TRBD1 on 5 matching bases. With 7 bases removed from V and 3 bases from J, the gap between germline ends came to 18 bases. There are 15 residues in the CDR3. The germline gives CDR1 MNHNY, CDR2 SVGAGI (reference sequence). CDR3 bases: TGTGCCAGCATCCCGCGGGCCGGGACGGACTATGGCTACACCTTC. This gives the protein CASIPRAGTDYGYTF.

This rearrangement joins TRBV4-1 to TRBJ2-1; D call uncertain. Per germline, CDR1 MGHRA and CDR2 YSYEKL. V was cut by 6 bases and J by 3 bases, with 15 bases left in between. The CDR3 runs 15 residues. As DNA, the CDR3 is TGCGCCAGCAGGCACCCTGCAAAGAACTACAATGAGCAGTTCTTC. This encodes CASRHPAKNYNEQFF.

This clone was detected once. The genes are TRBV5-1 and TRBJ2-1; TRBD1 matches at 8 bases. The junction had 8 bases not matched to a gene; V was cut back by 4 bases and J by 5 bases. The CDR3 covers 15 residues. Germline CDR1 is SGHRS and CDR2 is YFSETQ. The CDR3 bases are TGCGCCAGCAGCGCACGATGGGGACAGGACAATGAGCAGTTCTTC. It encodes CASSARWGQDNEQFF.

The CDR3 DNA is TGCGCCAGCAGCTCGGGACAGGGCAGAATTTCCACTGAAGCTTTCTTT. Protein sequence: CASSSGQGRISTEAFF. The chain uses TRBV5-1 and TRBJ1-1, with 9 bases matching TRBD1. The CDR3 covers 16 residues. With V trimmed by 3 bases and J by 4 bases, 10 bases remained unmatched. Germline CDR1 and CDR2: SGHRS and YFSETQ. Looking up the rest from reference TRBV5-1 and TRBJ1-1 gives the full variable domain: KAGVTQTPRYLIKTRGQQVTLSCSPISGHRSVSWYQQTPGQGLQFLFEYFSETQRNKGNFPGRFSGRQFSNSRSEMNVSTLELGDSALYLCASSSGQGRISTEAFFGQGTRLTVV.

This chain links TRBV2 with TRBJ1-2; the D gene is possibly TRBD1 (6 bases). This CDR3 comprises 13 residues. The V gene's germline CDR1 is SNHLY and CDR2 FYNNEI. Trimming shortened V by 4 bases and J by 7 bases, and 13 bases separated the two germline ends. The CDR3 reads CASSVQGLSGYTF. CDR3 nucleotide sequence: TGTGCCAGCAGTGTTCAGGGGCTGAGTGGCTACACCTTC.

CDR3 sequence: CASSLLGTEAFF. The CDR3 DNA is TGTGCCAGCTCTCTCTTAGGAACTGAAGCTTTCTTT. J is TRBJ1-1 and V is TRBV18; the D is unclear. The germline CDR1 and CDR2 sequences are KGHSH and LQKENI. V shed 6 bases and J shed 5 bases, with 10 bases lying between them. This CDR3 comprises 12 residues.

V gene TRBV6-5 combines with J gene TRBJ1-2, with a possible D match to TRBD1 (6 bases). The CDR3 is 14 residues long. Looked up from germline, CDR1 is MNHEY and CDR2 is SVGAGI. Trimming took 7 bases from V and 2 from J, leaving 14 bases between them. Here the CDR3 reads CASTPQGKNYGYTF. DNA of the CDR3: TGTGCCAGCACCCCCCAGGGGAAAAACTATGGCTACACCTTC.

J is TRBJ2-7 and V is TRBV2; D is unresolved. This CDR3 is built from 10 residues. V was cut by 5 bases and J by 3 bases, with 2 bases left in between. CDR1 SNHLY and CDR2 FYNNEI come from the germline V gene. Here the CDR3 reads CASSYYEQYF. The CDR3 nucleotides are TGTGCCAGCAGTTACTACGAGCAGTACTTC.

The chain carries TRBV6-1 and TRBJ1-3, with D possibly being TRBD1 (5 bases). Germline CDR1 and CDR2: MNHNS and SASEGT. V was pared by 7 bases and J by 0 bases, with 10 bases between. This CDR3 is 14 amino acids long. CDR3 in amino acids: CASMEGNSGNTIYF. DNA of the CDR3: TGTGCCAGCATGGAGGGGAACTCTGGAAACACCATATATTTT.

Concerning this clone: Other nucleotide sequences from this sample produce the same CDR3. V gene TRBV9 combines with J gene TRBJ1-1; TRBD1 matches at 10 bases. With V trimmed by 4 bases and J by 4 bases, 4 bases remained unmatched. Germline loops: CDR1 SGDLS, CDR2 YYNGEE. This CDR3 contains 14 residues. The CDR3 region has the DNA TGTGCCAGCAGCCCAAGGACAGGGGGCACTGAAGCTTTCTTT. Translation gives CASSPRTGGTEAFF.

Only one count was recorded for this clone. The J gene is TRBJ2-5, the V gene TRBV6-5, with 8 bases that match TRBD2. The CDR3 has 12 amino acids. The ends lost 7 bases at V and 5 bases at J; junction bases unmatched: 3. Germline CDR1 reads MNHEY; CDR2 reads SVGAGI. The chain's CDR3 is CASNSGIETQYF. CDR3 bases: TGTGCCAGCAATAGCGGGATCGAGACCCAGTACTTC.

The J gene is TRBJ2-7, the V gene TRBV27; D remains ambiguous. CDR3 length: 14 residues. CDR1 and CDR2 (germline): MNHEY, SMNVEV (reference sequence). With 0 bases removed from V and 2 bases from J, the gap between germline ends came to 8 bases. Here the CDR3 reads CASSLSGETYEQYF. In DNA, the CDR3 is TGTGCCAGCAGTTTATCCGGCGAAACCTACGAGCAGTACTTC.

The V call is TRBV29-1, the J call TRBJ2-3, with 9 bases matching TRBD2. Germline trimming cut 0 bases from V and 1 base from J; bases unmatched to any gene: 5. This CDR3 has 16 residues. Germline values: CDR1 SQVTM, CDR2 ANQGSEA. CDR3 amino acids: CSVEDRASGGTDTQYF. The CDR3 nucleotides read TGCAGCGTTGAAGATCGGGCTAGCGGGGGCACAGATACGCAGTATTTT.

V is TRBV2 and J is TRBJ1-1; no clear D gene. Trimming left V 4 bases short and J 5 bases short, with 11 bases between. This CDR3 is 13 amino acids long. Germline V CDR1 and CDR2: SNHLY, FYNNEI. The chain's CDR3 is CASSVDPGTEAFF. CDR3 DNA sequence: TGTGCCAGCAGTGTAGACCCCGGGACTGAAGCTTTCTTT.

This chain joins TRBV6-5 and TRBJ1-3; no firm D call. CDR1 and CDR2 (germline): MNHEY, SVGAGI. The CDR3 extends over 13 amino acids. Trimming removed 6 bases at V and 4 bases at J, with 10 bases between. DNA for the CDR3: TGTGCCAGCAGGGGCACAACGGGAAACACCATATATTTT. It yields the protein CASRGTTGNTIYF.

The rearrangement uses TRBV7-2 and TRBJ1-5; D unclear. CDR3 length: 12 residues. V was cut by 5 bases and J by 4 bases, with 6 bases left in between. From germline, CDR1 is SGHTA and CDR2 FQGNSA. The CDR3 region is CASSTNNQPQHF. The DNA for the CDR3 is TGTGCCAGCAGCACAAATAATCAGCCCCAGCATTTT.

This chain links TRBV6-1 with TRBJ2-3, with 10 bases matching TRBD2. Trimming removed 7 bases from V and 2 bases from J; junction bases left unmatched: 6. This CDR3 has 15 amino acids. CDR1 and CDR2 from the germline V gene are MNHNS and SASEGT. The CDR3 region has the DNA TGTGCCAGCACCGGTAGCGGGGGGTTCACAGATACGCAGTATTTT. As protein: CASTGSGGFTDTQYF.

The J gene is TRBJ1-5, the V gene TRBV30, with D uncertain. The germline V gene has CDR1 GTSNPN and CDR2 SVGIG (reference sequence). Trimming cost V 2 bases and J 3 bases, with 17 bases left between them. The CDR3 contains 16 residues. As DNA, the CDR3 is TGTGCCTGGAGTCACATTCGAGAATCTCACAATCAGCCCCAGCATTTT. This gives the protein CAWSHIRESHNQPQHF.

The chain combines TRBV4-3 with TRBJ1-6; TRBD1 might be the D (5 bases). CDR3 length: 18 residues. The germline V and J ends were trimmed by 4 bases and 0 bases, with 16 bases remaining between them. Germline V lookup: CDR1 LGHNA, CDR2 YSLEER. CDR3 residues: CASSPGRTLSSYNSPLHF. The CDR3 region has the DNA TGCGCCAGCAGCCCGGGACGGACTCTGAGCTCCTATAATTCACCCCTCCACTTT.

The chain employs TRBV19 and TRBJ2-7; D not resolved. Germline CDR1 is LNHDA and CDR2 is SQIVND (reference sequence). The V gene lost 4 bases and the J gene lost 3 bases, with 10 bases spanning the gap. The CDR3 sequence is 13 residues long. In DNA form, the CDR3 reads TGTGCCAGTAGTAAGAAGTATGACTACGAGCAGTACTTC. Translating gives CASSKKYDYEQYF.